A single sample is the source of the 24 T cell receptor beta chains below, sequenced in a study of spatial heterogeneity in lung cancer. This sample's time point: sample taken at primary tumor resection. Sequencing covered unsorted whole RNA taken from tumor, nontumor lung or frozen PBMC. TCRdb re-called the 5' RACE reads through MiXCR, storing one row per CDR3 protein. The table shows 22,000 or so distinct CDR3 sequences, with 4.6% occurring only once. This material consisted of PBMCs, taken at surgery. These receptors all stem from a male donor with early-stage non-small cell lung cancer.

At least ten counts were recorded for this clonotype. The genes are TRBV7-9 and TRBJ2-1; D remains unclear. The CDR3 runs 12 residues. CDR1 is SEHNR, CDR2 FQNEAQ, per germline (reference sequence). V shed 5 bases and J shed 6 bases, with 8 bases lying between them. CDR3: CASSLPFNEQFF. CDR3 sequence (DNA): TGTGCCAGCAGCCTCCCATTCAATGAGCAGTTCTTC.

The chain has TRBV30 and TRBJ1-4; unclear D gene. Trimming stripped 4 bases from V and 7 bases from J, with 13 bases between. Germline V lookup: CDR1 GTSNPN, CDR2 SVGIG (reference sequence). The length of the CDR3 is 13 residues. CDR3 nucleotide sequence: TGTGCCTGGAATCAAGGGATGGGTGAAAAACTGTTTTTT. Protein product: CAWNQGMGEKLFF.

This clonotype showed up many times. V usage is TRBV3-1 and J usage is TRBJ1-5, with D possibly being TRBD1 (6 bases). Germline CDR1 is LGHDT and CDR2 is YNNKEL (reference sequence). The germline V and J ends were trimmed by 2 bases and 7 bases, with 15 bases remaining between them. This CDR3 is built from 15 residues. The CDR3 protein is CASSQSGGGVQPQHF. The CDR3 DNA reads TGTGCCAGCAGCCAATCAGGAGGGGGGGTACAGCCCCAGCATTTT.

In its sample, this clonotype was seen many times. This chain joins TRBV27 and TRBJ2-1; 11 nucleotides match TRBD2. Germline V gene sequence: CDR1 MNHEY, CDR2 SMNVEV (reference sequence). The V segment lost 6 bases and the J segment 10 bases; nucleotides outside the gene matches: 5. The CDR3 runs 13 residues. This chain's CDR3 is CASRLAGGREQFF. For the CDR3, the DNA is TGTGCCAGCAGATTAGCGGGAGGGCGGGAGCAGTTCTTC.

The J gene is TRBJ2-3, the V gene TRBV11-2, with 8 bases matching TRBD2. The CDR3 runs to 15 residues. Germline V gives CDR1 SGHAT, CDR2 FQNNGV. Unmatched junction bases numbered 5, after V lost 2 bases and J lost 4 bases. CDR3 residues: CASSLLGLGADTQYF. CDR3 nucleotides: TGTGCCAGCAGCTTACTGGGACTAGGGGCAGATACGCAGTATTTT. The full variable domain, rest sourced from reference TRBV11-2 and TRBJ2-3, is EAGVAQSPRYKIIEKRQSVAFWCNPISGHATLYWYQQILGQGPKLLIQFQNNGVVDDSQLPKDRFSAERLKGVDSTLKIQPAKLEDSAVYLCASSLLGLGADTQYFGPGTRLTVL.

This clonotype was recorded a few times. V gene TRBV7-9 combines with J gene TRBJ2-3; TRBD2 matches at 16 bases. Trimming at V came to 5 bases and at J to 4 bases, leaving 12 bases not matched to a gene. The CDR3 is 19 residues long. Looked up from germline, CDR1 is SEHNR and CDR2 is FQNEAQ (reference sequence). The CDR3 loop is CASSQSPGLAGGISDTQYF. The DNA of the CDR3 is TGTGCCAGCAGCCAATCCCCGGGACTAGCGGGGGGGATTTCAGATACGCAGTATTTT.

This clonotype was seen many times. J is TRBJ2-6 and V is TRBV4-1; D call uncertain. CDR1 is MGHRA, CDR2 YSYEKL, per germline. The CDR3 spans 16 residues. Trimming took 4 bases from V and 0 from J, leaving 10 bases between them. CDR3 nucleotide sequence: TGCGCCAGCAGCCCTTTGGGCCTCTCTGGGGCCAACGTCCTGACTTTC. This codes for CASSPLGLSGANVLTF.

The table lists this clonotype with a few counts. This chain joins TRBV28 and TRBJ1-4; D not resolved. The ends were cut back, 3 bases at V and 13 bases at J, with 12 bases in the middle. Germline CDR1 reads MDHEN; CDR2 reads SYDVKM. The CDR3 runs 12 residues. The CDR3 region is CASSLRRRVLFF. CDR3 coding DNA: TGTGCCAGCAGTTTGCGTCGGAGAGTACTGTTTTTT.

As regards this clonotype: A single base separates this from a much larger clone, so it may be a read error. In this CDR3 the conserved last residue, phenylalanine or tryptophan, is missing, so a read error is likely. The chain carries TRBV27 and TRBJ2-1, with 7 bases aligning to TRBD2. With V trimmed by 3 bases and J by 7 bases, 6 bases remained unmatched. The germline gives CDR1 MNHEY, CDR2 SMNVEV (reference sequence). The CDR3 is made up of 14 amino acids. CDR3 region: CASSFLLGGNEQFL. The CDR3 DNA reads TGTGCCAGCAGTTTCCTTCTGGGGGGGAATGAGCAGTTCCTC.

This clonotype was recorded at least ten times. The gene calls are TRBV7-8 and TRBJ2-3; TRBD2 agrees at 7 bases. In germline, CDR1 is SGHVS, CDR2 FQNEAQ. The ends lost 3 bases at V and 4 bases at J; junction bases unmatched: 13. The CDR3 totals 17 residues. CDR3 protein: CASSFAFGGRVADTQYF. The CDR3 DNA sequence: TGTGCCAGCAGCTTTGCATTTGGCGGGAGAGTAGCAGATACGCAGTATTTT. Combining the CDR3 with reference TRBV7-8 and TRBJ2-3 gives the whole variable domain GAGVSQSPRYKVAKRGQDVALRCDPISGHVSLFWYQQALGQGPEFLTYFQNEAQLDKSGLPSDRFFAERPEGSVSTLKIQRTQQEDSAVYLCASSFAFGGRVADTQYFGPGTRLTVL.

This clonotype was counted ten times or more. The chain employs TRBV4-3 and TRBJ2-3, with D perhaps given as TRBD1 or TRBD2 (5 bases each). CDR3 size: 14 residues. Trimming removed 0 bases at V and 10 bases at J, with 14 bases between. Germline lookup yields CDR1 LGHNA and CDR2 YSLEER. The CDR3 reads CASSQDDLGVAQYF. Written as DNA, the CDR3 is TGCGCCAGCAGCCAAGATGACCTGGGGGTAGCGCAGTATTTT.

This clonotype was detected ten times or more. This chain links TRBV7-3 with TRBJ2-1, with D perhaps matching TRBD2 (5 bases). Germline lookup yields CDR1 SGHTA and CDR2 FQGTGA. The CDR3 is 16 residues long. V was shortened by 2 bases and J by 1 base, with 12 bases between the two germline ends. The CDR3 sequence is CASSLRGRGSYNEQFF. For the CDR3, the DNA is TGTGCCAGCAGCTTACGGGGTCGGGGATCCTACAATGAGCAGTTCTTC.

This clonotype was seen repeatedly, ten times or more. The chain employs TRBV7-3 and TRBJ2-5; a weak D match, TRBD1 (6 bases). The V and J ends lost 4 bases and 4 bases respectively, with 13 bases between them. CDR3 length: 14 amino acids. Germline assignment: CDR1 SGHTA and CDR2 FQGTGA. CDR3 residues: CASSSGQQGETQYF. The CDR3 nucleotides read TGTGCCAGCAGCTCCGGACAGCAGGGAGAGACCCAGTACTTC. The full variable domain, with the rest looked up from reference TRBV7-3 and TRBJ2-5, is GAGVSQTPSNKVTEKGKYVELRCDPISGHTALYWYRQSLGQGPEFLIYFQGTGAADDSGLPNDRFFAVRPEGSVSTLKIQRTERGDSAVYLCASSSGQQGETQYFGPGTRLLVL.

This clonotype turned up a few times. V and J are TRBV2 and TRBJ2-3; 12 nucleotides match TRBD2. CDR1 and CDR2 from the germline V gene are SNHLY and FYNNEI. The CDR3 extends over 17 amino acids. Trimming cost V 4 bases and J 6 bases; bases outside gene matches: 11. The chain's CDR3 is CASSALQTSGREDTQYF. CDR3 bases: TGTGCCAGCAGTGCGCTTCAGACTAGCGGGAGAGAGGATACGCAGTATTTT.

This clonotype was observed many times. The V and J genes are TRBV7-2 and TRBJ2-5, with D tentatively TRBD1 or TRBD2 (6 bases each). V was clipped by 2 bases and J by 4 bases, with 11 bases between them. Germline values: CDR1 SGHTA, CDR2 FQGNSA. The CDR3 totals 14 residues. CDR3 residues: CASSLTGAGETQYF. In DNA form, the CDR3 reads TGTGCCAGCAGCTTAACGGGGGCGGGAGAGACCCAGTACTTC.

There are many counts of this clonotype. The chain joins TRBV4-2 to TRBJ2-2; D might be TRBD2 (5 bases). V lost 1 base and J 0 bases, leaving 6 bases between the germline ends. The CDR3 is made up of 15 amino acids. Germline CDR1 and CDR2: LGHNA and YNFKEQ. CDR3 in DNA: TGTGCCAGCAGCCAAGTGAGGGCGAACACCGGGGAGCTGTTTTTT. This sequence encodes CASSQVRANTGELFF.

This clonotype was seen ten or more times. The CDR3 DNA follows: TGTGCCAGCAGTGAAGAGGGTCCGACCTACGAGCAGTACTTC. Amino acid sequence: CASSEEGPTYEQYF. The chain links TRBV6-1 to TRBJ2-7, with D uncertain. The V end was cut by 1 base, the J end by 2 bases, with 9 bases between. CDR1 and CDR2 (germline): MNHNS, SASEGT. There are 14 residues in the CDR3.

Note on this clonotype: A much larger clone differs by one base, so this may be a read error. The J gene is TRBJ1-5, the V gene TRBV19, with D uncertain. The V end lost 4 bases, the J end lost 2 bases, and 9 bases lay between the germline ends. Germline loops: CDR1 LNHDA, CDR2 SQIVND (reference sequence). This CDR3 region has 14 residues. CDR3 amino acids: CASSTTRGNQPQHF. Here the CDR3 DNA reads TGTGCCAGTAGTACGACAAGGGGCAATCAGCCCCAGCATTTT. The full variable domain, completed using reference TRBV19 and TRBJ1-5, is DGGITQSPKYLFRKEGQNVTLSCEQNLNHDAMYWYRQDPGQGLRLIYYSQIVNDFQKGDIAEGYSVSREKKESFPLTVTSAQKNPTAFYLCASSTTRGNQPQHFGDGTRLSIL.

This clonotype has a count of ten or more. The rearrangement joins TRBV7-2 to TRBJ1-4; the D gene is possibly TRBD1 (5 bases). V shed 1 base and J shed 7 bases, with 16 bases lying between them. Germline V CDR1 and CDR2: SGHTA, FQGNSA. The CDR3 extends over 16 amino acids. CDR3 in DNA: TGTGCCAGCAGCTTAGGGGGCGCGGAGGCTTTTGAAAAACTGTTTTTT. The encoded protein is CASSLGGAEAFEKLFF.

This clonotype was counted many times. The chain links TRBV6-2 or TRBV6-3 to TRBJ2-1; TRBD2 agrees at 9 bases. V lost 8 bases to trimming and J lost 6 bases; unmatched junction nucleotides: 2. Per the germline V gene, CDR1 is MNHEY and CDR2 is SVGEGT. The CDR3 runs to 12 residues. In DNA form, the CDR3 reads TGTGCCAGCGGACTAGCGCGCAATGAGCAGTTCTTC. This translates into CASGLARNEQFF.

This clonotype came up many times. The chain joins TRBV28 to TRBJ1-5, with 11 bases that match TRBD1. The CDR3 extends over 13 amino acids. The germline gives CDR1 MDHEN, CDR2 SYDVKM. Trimming at V came to 9 bases and at J to 6 bases, leaving 4 bases not matched to a gene. CDR3 sequence reads: CASRTGGSQPQHF. The CDR3 DNA is TGTGCCAGTCGGACAGGGGGCTCTCAGCCCCAGCATTTT.

This clonotype occurred many times. The chain couples TRBV9 to TRBJ2-1; TRBD2 agrees at 8 bases. Looked up from germline, CDR1 is SGDLS and CDR2 is YYNGEE. V was clipped by 0 bases and J by 8 bases; unmatched bases: 7. The CDR3 loop spans 15 amino acids. CDR3 residues: CASSVDTGGPDEQFF. The DNA for the CDR3 is TGTGCCAGCAGCGTAGATACGGGGGGGCCGGATGAGCAGTTCTTC.

This clonotype was observed at least ten times. The CDR3 bases are TGCGCCAGCAGCTTGGGACAGGGGTATGAAAAACTGTTTTTT. Translating it yields CASSLGQGYEKLFF. The chain carries TRBV5-1 and TRBJ1-4; 8 bases are a match to TRBD1. The V gene end was trimmed by 0 bases and the J gene end by 6 bases; junction bases not matched to a gene: 1. The CDR3 has 14 amino acids. Germline-derived CDR1 and CDR2 are SGHRS and YFSETQ.

This clonotype was detected ten times or more. The rearrangement joins TRBV20-1 to TRBJ2-5; weak D call: TRBD1 (5 bases). V lost 5 bases and J lost 5, with 12 bases in between. This CDR3 is built from 12 residues. From germline, CDR1 is DFQATT and CDR2 SNEGSKA (reference sequence). CDR3 in DNA: TGCAGTGCTTCCCCAGGGTCGGAGACCCAGTACTTC. Amino acids: CSASPGSETQYF.